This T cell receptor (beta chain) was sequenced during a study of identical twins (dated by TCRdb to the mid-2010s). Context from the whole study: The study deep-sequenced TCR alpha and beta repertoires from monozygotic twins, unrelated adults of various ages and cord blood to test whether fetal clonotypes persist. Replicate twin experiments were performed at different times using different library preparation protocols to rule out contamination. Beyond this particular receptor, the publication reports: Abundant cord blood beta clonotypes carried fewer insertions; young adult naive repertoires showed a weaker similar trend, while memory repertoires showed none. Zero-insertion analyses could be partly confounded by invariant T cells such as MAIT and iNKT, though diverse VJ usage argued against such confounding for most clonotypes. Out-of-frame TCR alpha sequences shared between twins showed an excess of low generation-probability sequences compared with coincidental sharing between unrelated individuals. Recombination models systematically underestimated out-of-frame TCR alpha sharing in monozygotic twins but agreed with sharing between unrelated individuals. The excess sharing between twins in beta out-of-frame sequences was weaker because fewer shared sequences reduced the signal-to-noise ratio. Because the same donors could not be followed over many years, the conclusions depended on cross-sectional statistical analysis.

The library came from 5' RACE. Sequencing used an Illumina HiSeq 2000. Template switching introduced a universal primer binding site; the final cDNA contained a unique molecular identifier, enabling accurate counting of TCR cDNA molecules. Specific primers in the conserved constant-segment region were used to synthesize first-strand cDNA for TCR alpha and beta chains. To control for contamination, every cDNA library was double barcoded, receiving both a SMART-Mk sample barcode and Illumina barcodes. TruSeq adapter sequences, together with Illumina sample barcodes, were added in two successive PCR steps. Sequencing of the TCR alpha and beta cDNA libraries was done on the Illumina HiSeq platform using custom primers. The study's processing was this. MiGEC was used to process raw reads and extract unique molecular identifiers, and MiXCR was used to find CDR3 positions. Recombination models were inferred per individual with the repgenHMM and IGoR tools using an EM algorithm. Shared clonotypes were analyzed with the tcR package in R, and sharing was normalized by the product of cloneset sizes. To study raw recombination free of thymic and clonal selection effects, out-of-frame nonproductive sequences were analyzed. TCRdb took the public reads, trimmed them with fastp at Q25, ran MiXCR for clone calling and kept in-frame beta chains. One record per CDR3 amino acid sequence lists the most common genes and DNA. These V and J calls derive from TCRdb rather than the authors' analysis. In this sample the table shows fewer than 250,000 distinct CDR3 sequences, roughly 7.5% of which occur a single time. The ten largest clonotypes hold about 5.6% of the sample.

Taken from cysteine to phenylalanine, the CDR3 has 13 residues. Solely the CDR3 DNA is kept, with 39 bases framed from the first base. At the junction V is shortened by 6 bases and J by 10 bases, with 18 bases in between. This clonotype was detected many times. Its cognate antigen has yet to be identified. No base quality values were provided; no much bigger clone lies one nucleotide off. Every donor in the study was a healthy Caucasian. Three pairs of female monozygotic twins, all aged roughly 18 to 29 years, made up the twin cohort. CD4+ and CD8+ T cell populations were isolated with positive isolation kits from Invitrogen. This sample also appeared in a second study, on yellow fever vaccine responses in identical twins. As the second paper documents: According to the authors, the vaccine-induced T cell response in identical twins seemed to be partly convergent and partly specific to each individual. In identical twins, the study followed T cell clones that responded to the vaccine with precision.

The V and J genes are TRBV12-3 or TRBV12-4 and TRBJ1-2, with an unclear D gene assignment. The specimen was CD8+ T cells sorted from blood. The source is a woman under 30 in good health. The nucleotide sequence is TGTGCCAGCAGCCCCACAATCCTCAGTGACTACACCTTC. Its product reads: CASSPTILSDYTF.